The 5 T cell receptor beta chains below all came from one sample that was sequenced in a study of T cells in women clearing cervical HPV infection. Sequencing used immunoSEQ multiplex PCR; TCRdb keeps in-frame clones, though not all of them. In all, the sample yields approximately 35,000 clones. Source material: blood buffy coat. These receptors were collected from a woman between 18 and 75 years old with a cervical HPV16 infection that either progressed to CIN3+ or cleared (not recorded which).

Concerning this clone: Read sequence stops 3 residues before the CDR3 end, and the germline J gene provides the missing end. The chain joins TRBV5-1 to TRBJ1-1; D is possibly TRBD1 (5 bases). Trimming took 0 bases from V and 1 from J, leaving 10 bases between them. This CDR3 comprises 15 residues. The germline V gene encodes CDR1 SGHRS and CDR2 YFSETQ. CDR3 sequence: CASSLDIQGNTEAFF. The part of the CDR3 DNA that was read is TGCGCCAGCAGCTTGGATATTCAGGGGAACACTGAA.

About this clone: Read coverage stops 3 residues before the CDR3 terminus; the germline J gene supplies the remainder. This sequence joins TRBV13 and TRBJ2-5, with D possibly TRBD2 on 5 matching bases. Germline CDR1 is PRHDT and CDR2 is FYEKMQ (reference sequence). The CDR3 length is 13 residues. Trimming removed 6 bases at V and 2 bases at J, with 10 bases between. The sequenced part of the CDR3 DNA is TGTGCCAGCAGTTCGGACTTACAAGAGACC. Amino acids: CASSSDLQET. The CDR3 as a whole reads CASSSDLQETQYF.

As regards this clone: The read terminates 3 residues before the CDR3 end, so the remaining end is supplied by the germline J gene. The chain links TRBV20-1 to TRBJ1-5, with 8 bases lining up with TRBD1. The junction had 8 bases not matched to a gene; V was cut back by 5 bases and J by 2 bases. The CDR3 spans 15 residues. The germline CDR1 and CDR2 sequences are DFQATT and SNEGSKA (reference sequence). CDR3 bases read: TGCAGTGCTCAAGTTTCAGGGGGCGGCAATCAGCCC. Encoded protein: CSAQVSGGGNQP. The full CDR3 protein reads CSAQVSGGGNQPQHF.

On this clone itself: Sequencing ends 3 residues short of the CDR3 end; the germline J gene provides the rest. The rearrangement uses TRBV5-6 and TRBJ2-5; 9 positions match TRBD1. V trimming: 3 bases; J trimming: 3 bases; junction bases outside the gene matches: 3. Germline V gene lookup returns CDR1 SGHDT and CDR2 YYEEEE. The CDR3 is 14 amino acids. The sequenced CDR3 bases are TGTGCCAGCAGCTGGGACAGGGTGGAAGAGACC. Protein sequence: CASSWDRVEET. The whole CDR3 protein reads CASSWDRVEETQYF.

Worth noting for this clone: The sequenced fragment ends 3 residues before the CDR3 boundary, so the rest is inferred from the germline J gene. The V call is TRBV7-9, the J call TRBJ2-2; TRBD2 might be the D (7 bases). The CDR3 loop spans 15 amino acids. Germline V gives CDR1 SEHNR, CDR2 FQNEAQ (reference sequence). Partial CDR3 DNA: TGTGCCAGCAGCTTAGCGAGGGGGGGAAATGAAAAG. Protein sequence: CASSLARGGNEK. The entire CDR3 sequence reads CASSLARGGNEKLFF. The full variable domain, in which reference TRBV7-9 and TRBJ2-2 provide the parts outside the CDR3, is DTGVSQNPRHKITKRGQNVTFRCDPISEHNRLYWYRQTLGQGPEFLTYFQNEAQLEKSRLLSDRFSAERPKGSFSTLEIQRTEQGDSAMYLCASSLARGGNEKLFFGEGSRLTVL.